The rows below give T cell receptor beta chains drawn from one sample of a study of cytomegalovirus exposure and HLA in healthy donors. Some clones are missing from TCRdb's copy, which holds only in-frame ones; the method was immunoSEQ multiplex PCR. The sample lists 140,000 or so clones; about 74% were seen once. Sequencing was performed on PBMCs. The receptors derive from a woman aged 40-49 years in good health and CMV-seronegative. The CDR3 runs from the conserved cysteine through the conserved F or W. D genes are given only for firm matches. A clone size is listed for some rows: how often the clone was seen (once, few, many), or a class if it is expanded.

CASSFAGGAYEQYF,TGTGCCAGCAGCTTTGCTGGGGGCGCCTACGAGCAGTACTTC,TRBV7-9,TRBJ2-7,-,-
CASKNSRQGGGQETQYF,TGTGCCAGCAAGAACTCCCGACAGGGTGGGGGCCAAGAGACCCAGTACTTC,TRBV2,TRBJ2-5,-,TRBD1
CASSPDSNYGYTF,TGCGCCAGCAGCCCGGACAGTAACTATGGCTACACCTTC,TRBV5-1,TRBJ1-2,-,-
CASSLEGGQRWNTIYF,TGTGCCAGCAGCTTGGAAGGGGGACAGCGATGGAACACCATATATTTT,TRBV5-6,TRBJ1-3,-,TRBD1
CASSRGSSGSEQFF,TGCGCCAGCAGCAGGGGTAGTAGCGGGAGTGAGCAGTTCTTC,TRBV5-1,TRBJ2-1,-,TRBD2
CASSLGPGLAGLNEQFF,TGTGCCAGCAGCTTAGGGCCGGGACTAGCGGGACTTAATGAGCAGTTCTTC,TRBV7-9,TRBJ2-1,-,TRBD2
CASTYTGTGIADTQYF,TGTGCCAGTACCTACACCGGGACAGGGATCGCAGATACGCAGTATTTT,TRBV19,TRBJ2-3,-,TRBD1
CASSASYTGTGSYGYF,TGTGCCAGCAGCGCGTCATATACCGGGACAGGGAGTTATGGGTACTTC,TRBV7-9,TRBJ2-7,-,TRBD1
CSVLGLARSTDTQYF,TGCAGCGTCTTAGGACTAGCGAGGAGCACAGATACGCAGTATTTT,TRBV29-1,TRBJ2-3,-,TRBD2
CASSIATGAYEQYF,TGTGCCAGTAGTATAGCCACAGGAGCCTACGAGCAGTACTTC,TRBV19,TRBJ2-7,few,-
CASSRTGLDGYTF,TGTGCCAGCAGCCGAACAGGGTTAGATGGCTACACCTTC,TRBV7-2,TRBJ1-2,-,-
CASSARLAGGLLAKNIQYF,TGTGCCAGTAGTGCTCGACTAGCGGGGGGGCTCCTAGCCAAAAACATTCAGTACTTC,TRBV19,TRBJ2-4,-,TRBD2
CASSAGTVISGNTIYF,TGTGCCAGCAGCGCCGGGACAGTGATCTCTGGAAACACCATATATTTT,TRBV9,TRBJ1-3,-,TRBD1
CASSPRAGNTEAFF,TGTGCCAGCAGCCCCAGAGCGGGGAACACTGAAGCTTTCTTT,TRBV7-9,TRBJ1-1,few,-
CASSSLGALTDTQYF,TGCGCCAGCAGCTCCCTGGGGGCCCTCACAGATACGCAGTATTTT,TRBV5-1,TRBJ2-3,-,-
CASSLRLYTDTQYF,TGTGCCAGCAGCTTAAGACTGTACACAGATACGCAGTATTTT,TRBV7-6,TRBJ2-3,-,-
CASSQERRRGREQYF,TGTGCCAGCAGCCAAGAACGGCGGCGAGGGCGCGAGCAGTACTTC,TRBV4-2,TRBJ2-7,-,-
CASSQTGSDTEAFF,TGTGCCAGTAGCCAGACAGGGTCGGACACTGAAGCTTTCTTT,TRBV19,TRBJ1-1,-,TRBD1
CASRAGGYGYTF,TGTGCCAGCAGGGCAGGGGGCTATGGCTACACCTTC,TRBV28,TRBJ1-2,-,TRBD1
CASSPQSTGAEKLFF,TGCGCCAGCAGCCCGCAGTCGACAGGGGCTGAAAAACTGTTTTTT,TRBV5-1,TRBJ1-4,once,TRBD1
CATSRDGASNNEQFF,TGTGCCACCAGCAGAGATGGGGCGTCGAACAATGAGCAGTTCTTC,TRBV15,TRBJ2-1,-,-
CSSRSGSGRGTDTQYF,TGTTCCAGCAGGTCCGGTAGTGGCAGGGGCACAGATACGCAGTATTTT,TRBV7-9,TRBJ2-3,-,-
CASSPAGGYGYTF,TGTGCCAGCAGTCCCGCAGGGGGCTATGGCTACACCTTC,TRBV6-5,TRBJ1-2,-,TRBD1
CASSPGLAGDYEQYF,TGTGCCAGCAGCCCGGGACTAGCGGGGGACTACGAGCAGTACTTC,TRBV13,TRBJ2-7,-,TRBD2
CASSLDGTGFDEQYF,TGCGCCAGCAGCTTGGATGGGACAGGGTTCGACGAGCAGTACTTC,TRBV5-1,TRBJ2-7,-,TRBD1
CASSLVDPQLRGPYEQYF,TGCGCCAGCAGCCTCGTGGACCCTCAACTAAGGGGGCCTTACGAGCAGTACTTC,TRBV4-1,TRBJ2-7,few,TRBD1
CASSLGVLAGGPGHEQYF,TGTGCCAGCAGCTTAGGGGTCCTAGCGGGAGGGCCCGGTCACGAGCAGTACTTC,TRBV7-9,TRBJ2-7,once,TRBD2
CASSEGGAESSELFF,TGTGCCAGCAGTGAGGGCGGGGCGGAATCTTCGGAACTGTTTTTT,TRBV6-1,TRBJ1-4,-,-
CASSYVGTQYEQYF,TGTGCCAGCAGTTACGTTGGGACACAATACGAGCAGTACTTC,TRBV6-5,TRBJ2-7,once,-
CASSWGGETQYF,TGTGCCAGCAGTTGGGGGGGGGAGACCCAGTACTTC,TRBV6-6,TRBJ2-5,-,TRBD2
CASSSGTTTDTQYF,TGCGCCAGCAGCTCCGGGACTACGACAGATACGCAGTATTTT,TRBV5-1,TRBJ2-3,few,TRBD2
CASGAGPFQPQHF,TGTGCCAGCGGAGCGGGCCCATTCCAGCCCCAGCATTTT,TRBV2,TRBJ1-5,-,-
CAISGLVNTEAFF,TGTGCCATCAGTGGACTAGTGAACACTGAAGCTTTCTTT,TRBV10-3,TRBJ1-1,few,-
CASSLQGISDGYTF,TGTGCCAGCAGCCTACAGGGTATTTCAGATGGCTACACCTTC,TRBV7-9,TRBJ1-2,-,-
CASIPPGWSGNTIYF,TGTGCCAGTATTCCACCCGGGTGGTCTGGAAACACCATATATTTT,TRBV19,TRBJ1-3,-,-
CASSSPGQGLYEQYF,TGTGCCAGCAGTTCCCCGGGACAGGGGCTCTACGAGCAGTACTTC,TRBV6-6,TRBJ2-7,-,TRBD1